This T cell receptor beta chain was obtained from a study of T cell repertoires in cytomegalovirus infection. Study-wide background: Through public TCR beta signatures, both CMV infection and matching HLA type were indicated. General study results and limits: It was HLA-C-restricted CMV-specific TCR beta clonotypes that dominated the response ex vivo. Based on cumulative public TCR beta family frequency, carriers of CMV plus the relevant HLA were identified.

MiXCR was run by TCRdb on the reads, yielding one entry per CDR3 protein. Among 290,000 or so distinct CDR3 sequences, around 10% were seen once, and the ten largest hold more than 2.5%. The germline V and J ends were trimmed by 6 bases and 4 bases, with 16 bases remaining between them. CDR1 MDHEN and CDR2 SYDVKM come from the germline V gene. The CDR3 sequence is 15 residues long. This clonotype has at least ten counts. Its antigen is not known. What was sequenced was PBMCs. This TCR was sampled from a human donor in good health (CMV status not recorded). Some clones in this sample may be carry-over from other donors' samples. The gene calls are TRBV28 and TRBJ2-1; D perhaps matches TRBD2 (6 bases). CDR3 bases: TGTGCCAGCAGGGCGGGGACTTTGGGATACAATGAGCAGTTCTTC. The encoded protein is CASRAGTLGYNEQFF. Variable domain in full (rest from reference TRBV28 and TRBJ2-1): DVKVTQSSRYLVKRTGEKVFLECVQDMDHENMFWYRQDPGLGLRLIYFSYDVKMKEKGDIPEGYSVSREKKERFSLILESASTNQTSMYLCASRAGTLGYNEQFFGPGTRLTVL.